This is a list of T cell receptor beta chains from one sample in a study of HIV-infected children after antiretroviral therapy interruption. TCRdb reprocessed the 3' RACE reads with MiXCR, giving one entry per CDR3 protein. The repertoire holds tens of thousands of distinct CDR3 sequences, approximately 4% seen once, with roughly 0.7% in the top ten. The source material was CD45RA+ CD4+ T cells from PBMCs, pooled from several time points, sampled from a donor given antiretroviral therapy, either interrupted or continuous. These receptors all come from a pool of human donors with HIV. Each CDR3 is given with its conserved first and last residue. The D gene is left open where the match is weak. Clone size is given for some rows only: seen once, a few or many times, or a class if the clone is expanded.

TRBJ2-2 15 TRBD2 many TRBV5-1 CASSFLLADTGELFF TGCGCCAGCAGCTTCCTACTAGCGGACACCGGGGAGCTGTTTTTT
TRBJ2-5 13 . many TRBV5-1 CASSPLVVETQYF TGCGCCAGCAGCCCTTTAGTTGTGGAGACCCAGTACTTC
TRBJ1-1 13 . many TRBV25-1 CASSATGRPEAFF TGTGCCAGCAGTGCAACAGGGAGGCCTGAAGCTTTCTTT
TRBJ1-6 15 TRBD1 many TRBV10-3 CAISPDREGNSPLHF TGTGCCATCAGTCCCGACAGGGAAGGAAATTCACCCCTCCACTTT
TRBJ1-1 13 . few TRBV30 CAWTGIGDTEAFF TGTGCCTGGACAGGGATAGGGGACACTGAAGCTTTCTTT
TRBJ1-1 14 . many TRBV28 CASTIGQPNTEAFF TGTGCCAGCACCATCGGACAGCCGAACACTGAAGCTTTCTTT
TRBJ2-7 13 . few TRBV20-1 CSARLEALYEQYF TGCAGTGCTAGACTGGAGGCCCTCTACGAGCAGTACTTC
TRBJ2-7 13 . . TRBV12-5 CASRGTGLYEQYF TGTGCTAGTAGGGGAACAGGACTCTACGAGCAGTACTTC
TRBJ2-7 13 . many TRBV3-1 CASSPNTQGEQYF TGTGCCAGCAGCCCTAATACTCAGGGGGAGCAGTACTTC
TRBJ1-1 14 . few TRBV19 CASSLRGSYTEAFF TGTGCCAGTAGCCTCCGCGGCAGTTACACTGAAGCTTTCTTT
TRBJ1-3 15 . many TRBV3-1 CASSRDLYSGNTIYF TGTGCCAGCAGTCGGGACTTATACTCTGGAAACACCATATATTTT
TRBJ2-2 18 . few TRBV6-6 CASSYSRGITKNTGELFF TGTGCCAGCAGTTACTCGAGGGGGATAACTAAGAACACCGGGGAGCTGTTTTTT
TRBJ2-7 12 . few TRBV2 CASSEDRSEQYF TGTGCCAGCAGTGAGGACAGAAGCGAGCAGTACTTC
TRBJ1-1 14 . few TRBV11-2 CASSLAGPAFGAFF TGTGCCAGCAGCTTAGCAGGGCCTGCGTTCGGAGCTTTCTTT
TRBJ1-6 14 . many TRBV6-5 CASSRSSGDSPLHF TGTGCCAGCAGCCGGTCGTCCGGTGATTCACCCCTCCACTTT
TRBJ1-5 15 . many TRBV4-1 CASSHLGLYNQPQHF TGCGCCAGCAGCCATCTCGGGCTCTACAATCAGCCCCAGCATTTT
TRBJ2-6 15 . many TRBV6-1 CAISRGVSGANVLTF TGTGCCATCAGTAGGGGGGTCTCTGGGGCCAACGTCCTGACTTTC
TRBJ2-2 15 . many TRBV19 CASSIRAANTGELFF TGTGCCAGTAGTATAAGGGCAGCGAACACCGGGGAGCTGTTTTTT
TRBJ1-6 14 . many TRBV19 CASSMTVDNSPLHF TGTGCCAGTAGTATGACAGTAGATAATTCACCCCTCCACTTT
TRBJ1-4 14 TRBD1 many TRBV27 CASSFGTGAEKLFF TGTGCCAGCAGTTTCGGAACAGGGGCTGAAAAACTGTTTTTT
TRBJ2-7 14 . many TRBV11-2 CASSLVDSSYEQYF TGTGCCAGCAGCTTAGTCGACAGCTCCTACGAGCAGTACTTC
TRBJ1-5 16 . many TRBV12-3/TRBV12-4 CASSSPEVVSNQPQHF TGTGCCAGCAGTTCCCCGGAGGTTGTTAGCAATCAGCCCCAGCATTTT
TRBJ2-2 14 . . TRBV5-1 CASSRTQSTGELFF TGCGCCAGCAGCCGGACTCAATCCACCGGGGAGCTGTTTTTT
TRBJ1-1 12 . many TRBV7-9 CASSGWNTEAFF TGTGCCAGCAGTGGATGGAACACTGAAGCTTTCTTT
TRBJ2-3 14 . many TRBV29-1 CSVEGKGLRDTQYF TGCAGCGTTGAAGGGAAGGGCCTCAGGGATACGCAGTATTTT
TRBJ2-5 12 . . TRBV20-1 CSARASLGTQYF TGCAGTGCTAGAGCCTCTCTGGGGACCCAGTACTTC
TRBJ2-7 19 TRBD2 many TRBV28 CASSFYGTSGGRSTNEQYF TGTGCCAGCAGTTTTTACGGTACTAGCGGGGGCCGGTCCACCAACGAGCAGTACTTC
TRBJ2-5 14 TRBD1 many TRBV7-6 CASSRRDREETQYF TGTGCCAGCAGCCGGAGGGACAGGGAAGAGACCCAGTACTTC
TRBJ2-2 13 . few TRBV20-1 CSARIGVAGELFF TGCAGTGCTAGAATTGGGGTTGCCGGGGAGCTGTTTTTT
TRBJ2-7 13 . many TRBV29-1 CSSEAGRAHEQYF TGCAGCTCTGAAGCCGGCAGGGCCCACGAGCAGTACTTC
TRBJ1-1 11 . many TRBV11-3 CASSLAAEAFF TGTGCCAGCAGCTTAGCGGCTGAAGCTTTCTTT
TRBJ2-3 14 TRBD2 many TRBV20-1 CSARLAGVTDTQYF TGCAGTGCTAGGCTAGCGGGGGTCACAGATACGCAGTATTTT
TRBJ1-5 14 TRBD1 many TRBV20-1 CSAWGQGANQPQHF TGCAGTGCTTGGGGACAGGGGGCCAATCAGCCCCAGCATTTT
TRBJ2-3 15 . . TRBV5-1 CASSRWTESTDTQYF TGCGCCAGCAGCCGATGGACAGAGAGCACAGATACGCAGTATTTT
TRBJ2-3 15 . many TRBV10-3 CAISEMWAEGNTQYF TGTGCCATCAGTGAGATGTGGGCCGAGGGAAATACGCAGTATTTT
TRBJ1-2 15 . medium-sized TRBV6-1 CASLLGDTQPNGYTF TGTGCCAGCCTCCTTGGGGACACCCAACCAAATGGCTACACCTTC
TRBJ2-5 12 . many TRBV3-1 CASSQSGETQYF TGTGCCAGCAGCCAATCTGGTGAGACCCAGTACTTC
TRBJ1-2 13 . many TRBV30 CAWSPGTHYGYTF TGTGCCTGGAGCCCCGGGACACACTATGGCTACACCTTC
TRBJ2-5 12 . . TRBV12-3/TRBV12-4 CAISVDGETQYF TGTGCCATCAGCGTAGACGGGGAGACCCAGTACTTC
TRBJ2-1 13 . . TRBV7-2 CASSLESGDSQFF TGTGCCAGCAGCTTAGAATCTGGGGATTCCCAGTTCTTC
TRBJ2-4 15 . many TRBV14 CASSQGGQGFGIQYF TGTGCCAGCAGCCAAGGAGGCCAGGGATTTGGCATTCAGTACTTC
TRBJ1-4 12 . many TRBV20-1 CSVGQTDEKLFF TGCAGTGTAGGACAGACTGATGAAAAACTGTTTTTT
TRBJ2-1 12 . many TRBV7-3 CASSQDINEQFF TGTGCCAGCAGCCAGGACATCAATGAGCAGTTCTTC
TRBJ2-2 14 TRBD1 many TRBV12-3/TRBV12-4 CASLTQGPSGELFF TGTGCCAGCCTGACACAGGGGCCGTCCGGGGAGCTGTTTTTT
TRBJ1-1 15 TRBD1 many TRBV18 CASSAGQGTNTEAFF TGTGCCAGCTCCGCGGGACAGGGGACGAACACTGAAGCTTTCTTT
TRBJ2-7 14 . . TRBV14 CASSPSAGPFEQYF TGTGCCAGCAGCCCCTCGGCCGGCCCCTTCGAGCAGTACTTC
TRBJ1-1 14 TRBD1 many TRBV7-3 CASSLTGGFTEAFF TGTGCCAGCAGCTTGACAGGGGGCTTCACTGAAGCTTTCTTT
TRBJ1-2 11 . many TRBV6-6 CASSNDRSYTF TGTGCCAGCAGCAACGACCGCAGCTACACCTTC
TRBJ2-3 15 TRBD2 many TRBV5-1 CASSLMGLAWDTQYF TGCGCCAGCAGCTTGATGGGACTAGCGTGGGATACGCAGTATTTT
TRBJ1-2 12 . few TRBV28 CASRGSFYGYTF TGTGCCAGCAGGGGCTCCTTCTATGGCTACACCTTC
TRBJ2-2 12 . . TRBV2 CASSEGLRELFF TGTGCCAGCAGTGAAGGTTTGAGGGAGCTGTTTTTT
TRBJ2-7 13 . many TRBV29-1 CSVSTGVSYEQYF TGCAGCGTCTCAACCGGGGTCTCCTACGAGCAGTACTTC
TRBJ1-1 10 . many TRBV29-1 CSVEGAEAFF TGCAGCGTTGAGGGAGCTGAAGCTTTCTTT
TRBJ2-1 14 . few TRBV28 CASSFAGALNEQFF TGTGCCAGCAGTTTTGCAGGGGCTCTTAATGAGCAGTTCTTC
TRBJ2-7 12 . many TRBV12-3/TRBV12-4 CASSYNTHEQYF TGTGCCAGCAGTTATAATACCCACGAGCAGTACTTC
TRBJ2-7 14 TRBD1 many TRBV29-1 CSVEGGQGAYEQYF TGCAGCGTTGAAGGAGGACAGGGAGCCTACGAGCAGTACTTC
TRBJ2-7 12 . many TRBV11-2 CASSSLGNEQYF TGTGCCAGCAGCTCCCTCGGGAACGAGCAGTACTTC
TRBJ1-1 15 TRBD1 few TRBV4-2 CASSQVQGVNTEAFF TGTGCCAGCAGCCAGGTACAGGGGGTTAACACTGAAGCTTTCTTT
TRBJ1-6 15 . . TRBV7-2 CASSFSGAYNSPLHF TGTGCCAGCAGCTTTTCCGGAGCCTATAATTCACCCCTCCACTTT